This T cell receptor (beta chain) was identified in a study of OX40 agonist ivuxolimab in advanced cancers. Study summary: Anti-PD-1, anti-PD-L1 or anti-CTLA-4 therapy given earlier was allowed, and roughly 40% had some.

The V gene's germline CDR1 is LGHNA and CDR2 YNFKEQ. V gave up 0 bases and J gave up 2 bases, with 11 bases separating them. The CDR3 loop spans 15 amino acids. TCRdb's copy holds only in-frame clones and misses some; the assay was immunoSEQ multiplex PCR. The data show roughly 76,000 clones, 90% to 95% seen once. The sample was CD4+ or CD8+ T cells sorted from blood, taken in a trial of the OX40 agonist ivuxolimab. The origin of this receptor is an adult with an advanced solid tumor such as melanoma, head and neck, liver or kidney cancer. The V and J genes are TRBV4-2 and TRBJ2-7; D might be TRBD2 (7 bases). Written as DNA, the CDR3 is TGTGCCAGCAGCCAAGAGGCGGGGGCCGCCTACGAGCAGTACTTC. Translated, it gives CASSQEAGAAYEQYF.